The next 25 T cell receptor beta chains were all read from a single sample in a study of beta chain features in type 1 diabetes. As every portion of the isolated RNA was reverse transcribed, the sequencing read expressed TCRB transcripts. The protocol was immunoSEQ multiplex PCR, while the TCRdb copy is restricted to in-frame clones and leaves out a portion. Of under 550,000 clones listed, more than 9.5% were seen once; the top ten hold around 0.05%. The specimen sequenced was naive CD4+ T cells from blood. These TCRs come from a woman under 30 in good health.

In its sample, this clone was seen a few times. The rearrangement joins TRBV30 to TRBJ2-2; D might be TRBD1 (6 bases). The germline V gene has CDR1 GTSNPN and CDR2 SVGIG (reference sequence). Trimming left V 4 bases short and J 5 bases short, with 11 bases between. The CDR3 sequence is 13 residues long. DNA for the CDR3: TGTGCCTGGAAAATGCAGGGGACCGGGGAGCTGTTTTTT. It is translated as CAWKMQGTGELFF.

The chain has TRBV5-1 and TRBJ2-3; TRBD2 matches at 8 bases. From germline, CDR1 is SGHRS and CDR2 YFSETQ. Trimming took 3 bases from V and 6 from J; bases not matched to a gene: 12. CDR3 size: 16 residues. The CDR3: CASSSTSGSPADTQYF. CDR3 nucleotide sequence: TGCGCCAGCAGCTCTACTAGCGGCAGCCCGGCCGATACGCAGTATTTT.

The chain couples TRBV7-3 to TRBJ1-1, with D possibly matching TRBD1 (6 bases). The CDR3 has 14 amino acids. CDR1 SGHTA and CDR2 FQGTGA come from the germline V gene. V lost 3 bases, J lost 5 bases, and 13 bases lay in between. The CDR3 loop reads CASSFQGSRTEAFF. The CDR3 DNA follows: TGTGCCAGCAGCTTCCAGGGGTCCCGAACTGAAGCTTTCTTT.

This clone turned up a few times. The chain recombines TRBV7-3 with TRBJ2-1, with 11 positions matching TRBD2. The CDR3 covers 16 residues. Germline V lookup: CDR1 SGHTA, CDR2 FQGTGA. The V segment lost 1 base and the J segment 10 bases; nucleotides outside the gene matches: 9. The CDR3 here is CASSLKGTSGINEQFF. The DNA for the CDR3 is TGTGCCAGCAGCTTAAAAGGGACTAGCGGAATTAACGAGCAGTTCTTC. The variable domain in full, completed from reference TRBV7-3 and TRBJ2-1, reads GAGVSQTPSNKVTEKGKYVELRCDPISGHTALYWYRQSLGQGPEFLIYFQGTGAADDSGLPNDRFFAVRPEGSVSTLKIQRTERGDSAVYLCASSLKGTSGINEQFFGPGTRLTVL.

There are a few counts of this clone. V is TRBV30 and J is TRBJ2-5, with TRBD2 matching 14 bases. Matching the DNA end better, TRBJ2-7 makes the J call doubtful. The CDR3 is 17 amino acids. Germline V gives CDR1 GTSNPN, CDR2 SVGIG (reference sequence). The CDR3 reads CAWSARTSGRSSYEQYF. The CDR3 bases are TGTGCCTGGAGTGCTCGGACTAGCGGGAGGAGCTCCTACGAGCAGTACTTC.

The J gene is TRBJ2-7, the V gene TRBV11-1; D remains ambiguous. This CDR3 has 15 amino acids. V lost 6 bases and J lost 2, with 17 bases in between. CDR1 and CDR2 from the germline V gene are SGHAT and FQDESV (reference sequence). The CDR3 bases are TGTGCCAGCAGACGGAACTTGGCTCTTACCTACGAGCAGTACTTC. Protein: CASRRNLALTYEQYF.

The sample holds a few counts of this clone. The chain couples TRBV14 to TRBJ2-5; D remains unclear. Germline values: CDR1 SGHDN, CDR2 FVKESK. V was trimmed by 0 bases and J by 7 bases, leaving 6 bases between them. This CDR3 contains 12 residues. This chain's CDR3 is CASSQDFWTQYF. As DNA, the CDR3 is TGTGCCAGCAGCCAAGACTTCTGGACCCAGTACTTC.

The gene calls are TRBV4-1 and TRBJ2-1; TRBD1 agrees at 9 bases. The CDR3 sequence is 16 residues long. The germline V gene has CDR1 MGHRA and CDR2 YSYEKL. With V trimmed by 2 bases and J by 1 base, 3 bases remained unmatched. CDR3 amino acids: CASSQRQGGSYNEQFF. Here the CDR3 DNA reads TGCGCCAGCAGCCAACGACAGGGGGGGTCCTACAATGAGCAGTTCTTC.

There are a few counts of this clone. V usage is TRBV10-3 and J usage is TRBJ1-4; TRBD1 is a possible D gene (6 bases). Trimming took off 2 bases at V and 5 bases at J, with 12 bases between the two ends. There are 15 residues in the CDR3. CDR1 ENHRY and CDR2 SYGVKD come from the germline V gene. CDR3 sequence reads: CAISERQALNEKLFF. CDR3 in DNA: TGTGCCATCAGTGAGAGACAGGCCCTGAATGAAAAACTGTTTTTT.

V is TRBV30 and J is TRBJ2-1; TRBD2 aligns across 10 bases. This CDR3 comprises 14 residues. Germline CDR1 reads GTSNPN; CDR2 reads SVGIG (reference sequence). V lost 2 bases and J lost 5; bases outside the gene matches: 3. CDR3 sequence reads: CAWSHGLADNEQFF. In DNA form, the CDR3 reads TGTGCCTGGAGTCACGGACTAGCGGACAATGAGCAGTTCTTC.

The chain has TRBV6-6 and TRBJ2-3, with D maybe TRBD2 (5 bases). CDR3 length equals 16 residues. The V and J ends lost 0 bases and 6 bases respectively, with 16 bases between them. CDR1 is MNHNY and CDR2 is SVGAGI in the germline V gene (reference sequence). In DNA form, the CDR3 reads TGTGCCAGCAGTTACTCTATTGCGGGCTCGTGGGATACGCAGTATTTT. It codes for CASSYSIAGSWDTQYF.

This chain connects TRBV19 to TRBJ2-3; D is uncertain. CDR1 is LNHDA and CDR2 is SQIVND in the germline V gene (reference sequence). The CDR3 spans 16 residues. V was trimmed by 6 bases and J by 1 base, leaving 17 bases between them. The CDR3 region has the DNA TGTGCCAGTAGCCGCGCTAACCAAATTGGCACAGATACGCAGTATTTT. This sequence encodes CASSRANQIGTDTQYF.

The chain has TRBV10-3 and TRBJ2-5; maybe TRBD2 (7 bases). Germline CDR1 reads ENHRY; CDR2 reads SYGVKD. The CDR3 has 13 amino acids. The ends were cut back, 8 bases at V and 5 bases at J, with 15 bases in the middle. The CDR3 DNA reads TGTGCCATCGGGAGGGGGGAACCGGAGACCCAGTACTTC. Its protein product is CAIGRGEPETQYF.

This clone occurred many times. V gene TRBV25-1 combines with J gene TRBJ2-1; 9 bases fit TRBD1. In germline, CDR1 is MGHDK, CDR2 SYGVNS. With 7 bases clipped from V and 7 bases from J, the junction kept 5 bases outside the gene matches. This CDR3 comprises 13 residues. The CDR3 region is CASKGDRGNEQFF. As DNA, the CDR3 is TGTGCCAGCAAGGGAGACAGGGGGAATGAGCAGTTCTTC.

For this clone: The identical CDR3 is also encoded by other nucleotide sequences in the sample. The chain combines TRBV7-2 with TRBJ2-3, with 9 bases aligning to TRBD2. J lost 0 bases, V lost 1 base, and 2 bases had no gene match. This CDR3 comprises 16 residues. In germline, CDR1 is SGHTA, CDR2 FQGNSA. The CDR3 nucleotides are TGTGCCAGCAGCTTAGGGCTAGCGGGAAGCACAGATACGCAGTATTTT. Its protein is CASSLGLAGSTDTQYF.

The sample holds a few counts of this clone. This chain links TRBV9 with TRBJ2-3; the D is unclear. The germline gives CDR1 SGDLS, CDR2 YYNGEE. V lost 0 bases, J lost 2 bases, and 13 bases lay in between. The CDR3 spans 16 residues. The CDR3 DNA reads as TGTGCCAGCAGCGTAGCTGGCAGAACGTTCACAGATACGCAGTATTTT. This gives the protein CASSVAGRTFTDTQYF.

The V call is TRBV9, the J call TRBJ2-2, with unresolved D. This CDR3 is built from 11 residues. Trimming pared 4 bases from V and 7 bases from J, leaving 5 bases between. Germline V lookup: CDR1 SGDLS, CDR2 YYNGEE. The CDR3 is CASSTVGELFF. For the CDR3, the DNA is TGTGCCAGCAGCACAGTCGGGGAGCTGTTTTTT.

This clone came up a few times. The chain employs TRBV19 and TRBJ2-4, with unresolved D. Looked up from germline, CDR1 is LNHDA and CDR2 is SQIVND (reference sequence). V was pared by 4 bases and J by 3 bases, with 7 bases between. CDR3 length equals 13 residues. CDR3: CASSRVDKNIQYF. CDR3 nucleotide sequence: TGTGCCAGTAGTAGGGTGGACAAAAACATTCAGTACTTC. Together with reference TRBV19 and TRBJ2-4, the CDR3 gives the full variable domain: DGGITQSPKYLFRKEGQNVTLSCEQNLNHDAMYWYRQDPGQGLRLIYYSQIVNDFQKGDIAEGYSVSREKKESFPLTVTSAQKNPTAFYLCASSRVDKNIQYFGAGTRLSVL.

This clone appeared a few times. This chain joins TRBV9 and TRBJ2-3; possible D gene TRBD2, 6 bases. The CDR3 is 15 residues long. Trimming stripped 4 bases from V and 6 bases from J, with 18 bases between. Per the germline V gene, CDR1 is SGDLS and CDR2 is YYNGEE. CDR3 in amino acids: CASSSRRAEFDTQYF. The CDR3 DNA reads TGTGCCAGCAGCAGTCGGAGGGCCGAATTCGATACGCAGTATTTT. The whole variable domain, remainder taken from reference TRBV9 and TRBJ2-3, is DSGVTQTPKHLITATGQRVTLRCSPRSGDLSVYWYQQSLDQGLQFLIQYYNGEERAKGNILERFSAQQFPDLHSELNLSSLELGDSALYFCASSSRRAEFDTQYFGPGTRLTVL.

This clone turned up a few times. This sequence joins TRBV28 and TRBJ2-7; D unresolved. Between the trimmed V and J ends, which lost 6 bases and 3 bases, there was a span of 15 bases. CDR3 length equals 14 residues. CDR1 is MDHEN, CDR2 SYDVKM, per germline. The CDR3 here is CASRPIGFGYEQYV. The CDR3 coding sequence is TGTGCCAGCAGACCGATAGGGTTCGGCTACGAGCAGTACGTC.

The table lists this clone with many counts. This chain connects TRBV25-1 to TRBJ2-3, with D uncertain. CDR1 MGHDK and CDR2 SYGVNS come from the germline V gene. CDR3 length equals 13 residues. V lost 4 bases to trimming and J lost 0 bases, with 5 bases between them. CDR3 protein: CASSGASTDTQYF. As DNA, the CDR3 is TGTGCCAGCAGTGGAGCTAGCACAGATACGCAGTATTTT.

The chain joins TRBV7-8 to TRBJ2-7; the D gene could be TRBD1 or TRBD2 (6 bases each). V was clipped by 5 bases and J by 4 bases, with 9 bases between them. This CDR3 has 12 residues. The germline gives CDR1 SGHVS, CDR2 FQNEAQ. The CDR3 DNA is TGTGCCAGCAGCCCGGGGGCGTACGAGCAGTACGTC. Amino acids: CASSPGAYEQYV.

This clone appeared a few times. The CDR3, as DNA: TGTGCCTGGACGGGGGGCACAGATACGCAGTATTTT. Residues: CAWTGGTDTQYF. The rearrangement joins TRBV30 to TRBJ2-3; D is perhaps TRBD2 (6 bases). V was clipped by 4 bases and J by 1 base, with 6 bases between them. Germline CDR1 GTSNPN, CDR2 SVGIG (reference sequence). The length of the CDR3 is 12 residues.

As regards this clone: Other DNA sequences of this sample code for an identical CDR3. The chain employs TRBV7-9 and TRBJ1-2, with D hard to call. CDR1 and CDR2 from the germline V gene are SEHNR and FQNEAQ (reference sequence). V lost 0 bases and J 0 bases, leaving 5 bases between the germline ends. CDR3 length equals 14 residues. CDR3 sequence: CASSLAGPNYGYTF. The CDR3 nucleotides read TGTGCCAGCAGCTTAGCGGGTCCTAACTATGGCTACACCTTC. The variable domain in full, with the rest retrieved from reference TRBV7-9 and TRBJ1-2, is DTGVSQNPRHKITKRGQNVTFRCDPISEHNRLYWYRQTLGQGPEFLTYFQNEAQLEKSRLLSDRFSAERPKGSFSTLEIQRTEQGDSAMYLCASSLAGPNYGYTFGSGTRLTVV.

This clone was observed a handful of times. The CDR3 reads CAISDYDRGSPLHF. In nucleotides, the CDR3 is TGTGCCATCAGTGACTACGACAGGGGATCACCCCTCCACTTT. The V and J genes are TRBV10-3 and TRBJ1-6; 8 positions agree with TRBD1. The CDR3 totals 14 residues. Germline V lookup: CDR1 ENHRY, CDR2 SYGVKD. J was trimmed by 10 bases and V by 3 bases; bases with no gene match: 5.